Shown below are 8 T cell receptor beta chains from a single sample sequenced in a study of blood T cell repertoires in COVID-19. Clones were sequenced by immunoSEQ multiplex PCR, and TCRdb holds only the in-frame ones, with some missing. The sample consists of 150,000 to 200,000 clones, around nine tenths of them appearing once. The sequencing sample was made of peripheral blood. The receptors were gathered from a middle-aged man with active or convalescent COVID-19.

The CDR3 DNA reads TGTGCCAGCGGGGAGGTAGCGGGGGCCACGGGAGAGACCCAGTACTTC. It is translated as CASGEVAGATGETQYF. This chain connects TRBV28 to TRBJ2-5, with 9 nucleotides matching TRBD2. From germline, CDR1 is MDHEN and CDR2 SYDVKM. Trimming took 8 bases from V and 4 from J; bases not matched to a gene: 14. The CDR3 spans 16 residues.

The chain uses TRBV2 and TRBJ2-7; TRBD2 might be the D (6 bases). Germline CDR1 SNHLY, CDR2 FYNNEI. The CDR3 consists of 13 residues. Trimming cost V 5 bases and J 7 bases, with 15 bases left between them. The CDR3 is CASSRGAGTEQYF. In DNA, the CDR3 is TGTGCCAGCAGTAGAGGGGCCGGGACTGAGCAGTACTTC.

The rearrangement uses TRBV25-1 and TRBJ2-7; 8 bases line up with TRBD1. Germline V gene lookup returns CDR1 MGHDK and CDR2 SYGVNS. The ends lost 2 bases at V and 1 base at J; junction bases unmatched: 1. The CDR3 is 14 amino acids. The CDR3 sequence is CASSEGQGSYEQYF. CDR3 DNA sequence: TGTGCCAGCAGTGAAGGACAGGGATCCTACGAGCAGTACTTC.

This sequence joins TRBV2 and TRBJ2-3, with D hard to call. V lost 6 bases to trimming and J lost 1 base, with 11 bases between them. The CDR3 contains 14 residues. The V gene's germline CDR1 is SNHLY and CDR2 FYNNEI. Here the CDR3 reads CASSDTKRTDTQYF. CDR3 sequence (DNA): TGTGCCAGCAGCGACACCAAACGCACAGATACGCAGTATTTT.

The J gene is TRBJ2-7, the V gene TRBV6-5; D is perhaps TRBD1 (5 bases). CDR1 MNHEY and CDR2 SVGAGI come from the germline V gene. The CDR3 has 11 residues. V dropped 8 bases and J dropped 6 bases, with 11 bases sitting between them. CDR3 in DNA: TGTGCCAGCGTTCAGGGAAGCGAGCAGTACTTC. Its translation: CASVQGSEQYF.

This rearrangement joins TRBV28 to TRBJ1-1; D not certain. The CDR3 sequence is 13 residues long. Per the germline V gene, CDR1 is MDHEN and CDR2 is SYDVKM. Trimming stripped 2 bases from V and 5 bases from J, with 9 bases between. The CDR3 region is CASSLEGSTEAFF. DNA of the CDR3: TGTGCCAGCAGTTTAGAGGGAAGTACTGAAGCTTTCTTT.

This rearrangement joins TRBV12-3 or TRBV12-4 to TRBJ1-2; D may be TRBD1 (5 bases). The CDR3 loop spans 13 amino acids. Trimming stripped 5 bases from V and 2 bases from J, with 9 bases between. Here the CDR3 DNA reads TGTGCCAGCAGTCTGGACACAAACTATGGCTACACCTTC. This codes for CASSLDTNYGYTF.

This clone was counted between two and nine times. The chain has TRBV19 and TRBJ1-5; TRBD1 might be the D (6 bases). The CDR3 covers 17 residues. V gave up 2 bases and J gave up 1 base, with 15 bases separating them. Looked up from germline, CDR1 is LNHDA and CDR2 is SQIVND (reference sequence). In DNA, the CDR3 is TGTGCCAGTAGTATAACCGGGACACCTAGGAGCAATCAGCCCCAGCATTTT. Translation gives CASSITGTPRSNQPQHF.